Following are 20 T cell receptor beta chains from one sample sequenced in a study of early T cells in non-severe SARS-CoV-2 infection. A single record per CDR3 protein comes from TCRdb applying MiXCR to the 5' RACE reads. The sample yields under 60,000 distinct CDR3 sequences, around 8% seen once. The sample was whole blood. All receptors come from an adult who was a healthcare worker with PCR-confirmed SARS-CoV-2 infection or an uninfected control (not recorded which).

The chain links TRBV20-1 to TRBJ2-3; no reliable D call. This CDR3 spans 13 amino acids. Trimming left V 3 bases short and J 3 bases short, with 10 bases between. Germline loops: CDR1 DFQATT, CDR2 SNEGSKA (reference sequence). The CDR3 region is CSASRIQTDTQYF. The CDR3, as DNA: TGCAGTGCTAGTCGGATCCAGACAGATACGCAGTATTTT.

The rearrangement joins TRBV20-1 to TRBJ2-3; 7 bases match TRBD1. The CDR3 extends over 13 amino acids. V was pared by 3 bases and J by 5 bases, with 5 bases of the junction left unmatched. In germline, CDR1 is DFQATT, CDR2 SNEGSKA (reference sequence). The DNA of the CDR3 is TGCAGTGCTAGGACAGGGACGGAAGATACGCAGTATTTT. It encodes CSARTGTEDTQYF.

This chain links TRBV11-2 with TRBJ2-2; 10 positions agree with TRBD2. Germline V CDR1 and CDR2: SGHAT, FQNNGV. This CDR3 contains 18 residues. The V and J ends lost 2 bases and 0 bases, in that order; junction bases with no gene match: 6. The CDR3 loop is CASSLSASGSTNTGELFF. The CDR3 nucleotides read TGTGCCAGCAGCTTATCGGCTAGCGGGAGTACGAACACCGGGGAGCTGTTTTTT.

This clonotype was observed many times. The chain employs TRBV7-8 and TRBJ2-1; D is unresolved. With 2 bases removed from V and 7 bases from J, the gap between germline ends came to 6 bases. The CDR3 contains 12 residues. CDR1 and CDR2 from the germline V gene are SGHVS and FQNEAQ. The CDR3 protein is CASSLIRNEQFF. The CDR3, as DNA: TGTGCCAGCAGCTTAATCAGGAATGAGCAGTTCTTC.

This clonotype has just a few counts. The V gene is TRBV12-3 or TRBV12-4, the J gene TRBJ2-6; no clear D. V lost 5 bases and J lost 0, with 11 bases in between. This CDR3 is 16 amino acids long. This CDR3 is CASSRTIGSGANVLTF. CDR3 bases: TGTGCCAGCAGTCGCACGATTGGCTCTGGGGCCAACGTCCTGACTTTC.

Ten or more counts support this clonotype. The J gene is TRBJ2-1, the V gene TRBV20-1; 8 positions agree with TRBD2. V shed 3 bases and J 3 bases; nucleotides not matched to a gene: 13. Germline values: CDR1 DFQATT, CDR2 SNEGSKA (reference sequence). The CDR3 has 17 amino acids. CDR3 residues: CSARTSVGGFDYNEQFF. CDR3 in DNA: TGCAGTGCTAGGACTAGCGTGGGGGGCTTTGACTACAATGAGCAGTTCTTC.

This clonotype has only a few counts. One end of the junction does not line up with germline, which may come from a read error. This chain uses TRBV5-1 with TRBJ2-7; TRBD1 matches at 7 bases. CDR1 is SGHRS, CDR2 YFSETQ, per germline. CDR3 length: 12 residues. Written as DNA, the CDR3 is TGCGCCAGCAGCACCGGACAGGCCGAGCCGTACTTC. As protein: CASSTGQAEPYF.

Of note for this clonotype: This likely comes from a read error, as the CDR3 has no conserved phenylalanine or tryptophan at its end. The V and J genes are TRBV7-6 and TRBJ2-7, with D tentatively TRBD1 (6 bases). Between the trimmed V and J ends, which lost 5 bases and 2 bases, there was a span of 13 bases. The CDR3 has 14 residues. Looked up from germline, CDR1 is SGHVS and CDR2 is FNYEAQ. CDR3 nucleotides: TGTGCCAGCAGCCCCGGACAGACAGCCTACGAGCAGTACATC. Its translation: CASSPGQTAYEQYI.

The J gene is TRBJ2-1, the V gene TRBV2; TRBD2 agrees at 13 bases. This CDR3 spans 17 amino acids. From germline, CDR1 is SNHLY and CDR2 FYNNEI. V dropped 7 bases and J dropped 4; count of bases not matched to a gene: 10. The CDR3 DNA sequence: TGTGCCAGCACCCTCGAGGGACTAGCGGGATTATACAATGAGCAGTTCTTC. Protein product: CASTLEGLAGLYNEQFF.

This clonotype came up a few times. In nucleotides, the CDR3 is TGTGCCAGCTCACCACCTGGGACTAGCGTCCTCACCGGGGAGCTGTTTTTT. Translated, it gives CASSPPGTSVLTGELFF. The chain carries TRBV18 and TRBJ2-2, with TRBD2 identical over 10 bases. Germline values: CDR1 KGHSH, CDR2 LQKENI. Trimming at V came to 0 bases and at J to 4 bases, leaving 5 bases not matched to a gene. The CDR3 has 17 residues.

This clonotype was detected only a few times. CDR3 sequence (DNA): TGTGCCAGCAGCCAAAACGGGGGTAATCAGCCCCAGCATTTT. Translated: CASSQNGGNQPQHF. The genes are TRBV3-1 and TRBJ1-5; D is perhaps TRBD1 (5 bases). CDR3 length equals 14 residues. CDR1 LGHDT and CDR2 YNNKEL come from the germline V gene (reference sequence). The V gene lost 2 bases and the J gene lost 4 bases, with 9 bases spanning the gap.

The rearrangement joins TRBV6-5 to TRBJ2-3; D is perhaps TRBD1 or TRBD2 (6 bases each). V was shortened by 2 bases and J by 10 bases, with 10 bases between the two germline ends. The CDR3 extends over 12 amino acids. The germline gives CDR1 MNHEY, CDR2 SVGAGI. This chain's CDR3 is CASSYRGEAQYF. CDR3 nucleotide sequence: TGTGCCAGCAGTTACAGGGGGGAGGCGCAGTATTTT.

This clonotype was counted between two and nine times. The rearrangement uses TRBV6-5 and TRBJ1-6; D gene uncertain. Trimming removed 8 bases from V and 6 bases from J, with 11 bases in between. CDR1 is MNHEY, CDR2 SVGAGI, per germline. There are 13 residues in the CDR3. DNA for the CDR3: TGTGCCAGCTGCTTAGGGTCTAATTCACCCCTCCACTTT. Amino acid sequence: CASCLGSNSPLHF.

This clonotype was recorded a few times. This chain uses TRBV28 with TRBJ2-1; the match to TRBD2 covers 11 bases. The V and J ends lost 10 bases and 6 bases, in that order; junction bases with no gene match: 8. The CDR3 is made up of 14 amino acids. The germline V gene encodes CDR1 MDHEN and CDR2 SYDVKM. CDR3 amino acids: CAIKPGLAVNEQFF. CDR3 sequence (DNA): TGTGCCATCAAACCGGGACTAGCGGTCAATGAGCAGTTCTTC.

This clonotype has more than one count but fewer than ten. The chain combines TRBV11-2 with TRBJ1-3, with D unclear. This CDR3 region has 13 residues. Trimming took 3 bases from V and 3 from J, leaving 6 bases between them. Germline-derived CDR1 and CDR2 are SGHAT and FQNNGV. CDR3 residues: CASSFRDGNTIYF. CDR3 nucleotide sequence: TGTGCCAGCAGCTTCCGCGATGGAAACACCATATATTTT.

The chain joins TRBV9 to TRBJ2-3, with D uncertain. This CDR3 spans 13 amino acids. The germline V gene has CDR1 SGDLS and CDR2 YYNGEE. V lost 3 bases and J lost 2, with 7 bases in between. CDR3 sequence: CASSAYFTDTQYF. As DNA, the CDR3 is TGTGCCAGCAGCGCTTACTTCACAGATACGCAGTATTTT.

This clonotype was picked up many times. The V and J genes are TRBV12-3 or TRBV12-4 and TRBJ1-1; D possibly corresponds to TRBD1 (6 bases). V was cut by 5 bases and J by 0 bases, with 16 bases left in between. The CDR3 consists of 16 residues. CDR3 sequence (DNA): TGTGCCAGCAGTCCACAGGGTTCTCAGATGAACACTGAAGCTTTCTTT. Translating it yields CASSPQGSQMNTEAFF.

Ten or more counts support this clonotype. This chain links TRBV9 with TRBJ2-3; 9 nucleotides match TRBD2. With V trimmed by 4 bases and J by 4 bases, 4 bases remained unmatched. This CDR3 has 14 amino acids. The germline CDR1 and CDR2 sequences are SGDLS and YYNGEE. The CDR3 loop is CASSLSGSADTQYF. CDR3 nucleotides: TGTGCCAGCAGCCTTAGCGGGAGTGCAGATACGCAGTATTTT.

The chain uses TRBV20-1 and TRBJ2-5; 7 bases fit TRBD2. V was clipped by 6 bases and J by 4 bases; unmatched bases: 11. CDR1 is DFQATT and CDR2 is SNEGSKA in the germline V gene (reference sequence). This CDR3 comprises 14 residues. The CDR3 DNA sequence: TGCAGTGCCGTTACGGCGGGAGCCATAGAGACCCAGTACTTC. Translated, it gives CSAVTAGAIETQYF.

This clonotype was seen a few times. The CDR3 sequence is CASSQLNRNQPQHF. In DNA form, the CDR3 reads TGTGCCAGCTCGCAACTAAACAGGAATCAGCCCCAGCATTTT. This chain joins TRBV18 and TRBJ1-5, with a tentative D call TRBD1 (5 bases). Per the germline V gene, CDR1 is KGHSH and CDR2 is LQKENI. The CDR3 is 14 residues long. Trimming stripped 6 bases from V and 4 bases from J, with 13 bases between. The complete variable domain, with remaining parts taken from reference TRBV18 and TRBJ1-5, reads NAGVMQNPRHLVRRRGQEARLRCSPMKGHSHVYWYRQLPEEGLKFMVYLQKENIIDESGMPKERFSAEFPKEGPSILRIQQVVRGDSAAYFCASSQLNRNQPQHFGDGTRLSIL.